The present T cell receptor (beta chain) was sequenced within a study of neurological immune-mediated disorders. Whole-study findings and limits: None of the CDR3 amino acid sequences of expanded clones recurred across subjects, suggesting private repertoires in all groups.

Stored at -80 C, 2 million PBMCs were the source of the unsorted libraries. Each TCR transcript was tagged with a 10-nucleotide random UMI during 5'RACE. TCRdb reprocessed the 5' RACE reads with MiXCR, giving one entry per CDR3 protein. The sample lists under 70,000 distinct CDR3 sequences; roughly 3.1% were seen once. This clonotype occurred many times. Its antigen remains unknown. The material sequenced was PBMCs. The TCR originated in a woman between 45 and 65 years old with multiple sclerosis.

In nucleotides, the CDR3 is TGCGCCAGCAGCCCTGATTGGAGATCGGAAAAACTGTTTTTT. Protein sequence: CASSPDWRSEKLFF. The chain couples TRBV5-1 to TRBJ1-4, with D unresolved. The CDR3 is made up of 14 amino acids. The germline CDR1 and CDR2 sequences are SGHRS and YFSETQ. The V end lost 4 bases, the J end lost 8 bases, and 15 bases lay between the germline ends.